What follows describes a single TCR beta chain. The data are from a study of shared clonotypes between healthy human individuals. For the study at large: Used for every donor were three CD4 naive, three CD4 memory, two CD8 naive and one CD8 memory plate.

TCRdb keeps only in-frame clones here, not all; method: immunoSEQ multiplex PCR. The sample holds over 950,000 clones, around 77% seen once. CDR3 length equals 16 residues. Germline CDR1 is MGHRA and CDR2 is YSYEKL. After removal of 5 bases from V and 3 bases from J, the junction contained 5 bases not matched to a gene. The chain links TRBV4-1 to TRBJ2-2, with 11 positions matching TRBD2. Sequenced input: memory CD4+ T cells from PBMCs. As to subset: CD45RA-negative fraction. This TCR came from a man younger than 35 in good health. Some clones in this sample may be carry-over from other donors' samples. The CDR3 is CASSSRTSGHTGELFF. Written as DNA, the CDR3 is TGCGCCAGCAGCAGTCGGACTAGCGGGCACACCGGGGAGCTGTTTTTT.